This TCR beta chain was obtained from a study of OX40 agonist ivuxolimab in advanced cancers. Germline CDR1 SGHNT, CDR2 YYREEE (reference sequence). V lost 0 bases and J 5 bases, leaving 14 bases between the germline ends. This CDR3 has 15 residues. Some clones are missing from TCRdb's copy, which holds only in-frame ones; the method was immunoSEQ multiplex PCR. The sample holds 50,000 to 75,000 clones, roughly nine tenths seen once. The chain carries TRBV5-4 and TRBJ1-2, with D perhaps TRBD1 (5 bases). The source is an adult with an advanced solid tumor such as melanoma, head and neck, liver or kidney cancer. Sequenced here: CD4+ or CD8+ T cells sorted from blood, sampled in a trial of the OX40 agonist ivuxolimab. The CDR3 spells CASSLGSGTSYGYTF. CDR3 nucleotides: TGTGCCAGCAGCTTGGGTTCCGGGACGTCGTATGGCTACACCTTC.